Each of the 19 T cell receptor beta chains below was sequenced from the same sample in a study of blood T cell repertoires in COVID-19. Clones were sequenced by immunoSEQ multiplex PCR, and TCRdb holds only the in-frame ones, with some missing. This table holds 95,000 to 150,000 clones, 92% found once. The sequencing sample was made of peripheral blood. The receptor set was obtained from a man over 45 with COVID-19, enrolled during active disease.

The chain carries TRBV11-2 and TRBJ2-3; D perhaps matches TRBD1 (6 bases). The CDR3 consists of 15 residues. CDR1 is SGHAT and CDR2 is FQNNGV in the germline V gene. V dropped 5 bases and J dropped 2 bases, with 14 bases sitting between them. The CDR3 region is CASSTMTGYTDTQYF. The DNA for the CDR3 is TGTGCCAGCAGCACCATGACAGGATACACAGATACGCAGTATTTT.

Notes on this clone: The sample carries other DNA sequences with the same CDR3. This chain uses TRBV3-1 (or the pseudogene TRBV3-2) with TRBJ1-1; D remains unclear. Germline loops: CDR1 LGHDT, CDR2 YNNKEL (reference sequence). The CDR3 loop spans 13 amino acids. V was shortened by 3 bases and J by 1 base, with 6 bases between the two germline ends. The CDR3 DNA reads as TGTGCCAGCAGCCAGGTGGCGAACACTGAAGCTTTCTTT. It codes for CASSQVANTEAFF.

The gene calls are TRBV9 and TRBJ1-1, with unresolved D. The germline gives CDR1 SGDLS, CDR2 YYNGEE. The ends were cut back, 3 bases at V and 0 bases at J, with 6 bases in the middle. This CDR3 has 13 residues. CDR3 amino acids: CASSADMNTEAFF. The CDR3 region has the DNA TGTGCCAGCAGCGCCGACATGAACACTGAAGCTTTCTTT.

The chain carries TRBV7-9 and TRBJ1-2, with TRBD1 matching over 7 bases. V trimming: 5 bases; J trimming: 7 bases; junction bases outside the gene matches: 4. The length of the CDR3 is 12 residues. CDR1 SEHNR and CDR2 FQNEAQ come from the germline V gene (reference sequence). The CDR3 protein is CASSNNRGGYTF. Written as DNA, the CDR3 is TGTGCCAGCAGCAACAACAGGGGTGGCTACACCTTC.

V and J are TRBV24-1 and TRBJ2-4; possible D gene TRBD1, 6 bases. V lost 3 bases to trimming and J lost 6 bases, with 11 bases between them. The CDR3 consists of 14 residues. The germline V gene has CDR1 KGHDR and CDR2 SFDVKD. Written as DNA, the CDR3 is TGTGCCACCAGTGATCCGGGACAAGTAAACATTCAGTACTTC. Its protein product is CATSDPGQVNIQYF.

The chain has TRBV7-9 and TRBJ1-1; unclear D gene. The CDR3 contains 13 residues. In germline, CDR1 is SEHNR, CDR2 FQNEAQ (reference sequence). Trimming removed 5 bases from V and 1 base from J, with 8 bases in between. The DNA for the CDR3 is TGTGCCAGCAGCCTTACAGAGAACACTGAAGCTTTCTTT. Encoded protein: CASSLTENTEAFF.

The genes are TRBV4-1 and TRBJ1-5, with a possible D match to TRBD1 (5 bases). The germline CDR1 and CDR2 sequences are MGHRA and YSYEKL. This CDR3 has 15 amino acids. The ends were cut back, 6 bases at V and 0 bases at J, with 12 bases in the middle. CDR3 protein: CASSQQVYSNQPQHF. CDR3 sequence (DNA): TGCGCCAGCAGTCAACAGGTATATAGCAATCAGCCCCAGCATTTT.

Note on this clone: Other nucleotide sequences from this sample produce the same CDR3. The V and J genes are TRBV4-3 and TRBJ2-7, with D possibly TRBD1 on 7 matching bases. V was cut by 1 base and J by 2 bases, with 9 bases left in between. CDR3 length: 14 residues. Germline CDR1 LGHNA, CDR2 YSLEER. The CDR3 protein is CASSQGRGAYEQYF. The CDR3 region has the DNA TGCGCCAGCAGCCAAGGCAGGGGGGCCTACGAGCAGTACTTC.

This clone is a singleton in its sample. The chain links TRBV30 to TRBJ1-4, with D tentatively TRBD1 (6 bases). CDR1 and CDR2 (germline): GTSNPN, SVGIG (reference sequence). V was shortened by 8 bases and J by 10 bases, with 17 bases between the two germline ends. This CDR3 spans 12 amino acids. The CDR3 protein is CARSGGRGKLFF. The CDR3 coding sequence is TGTGCCAGATCGGGAGGCAGGGGAAAACTGTTTTTT.

This clone was detected once. The rearrangement uses TRBV7-8 and TRBJ2-7, with 8 bases lining up with TRBD2. J gave up 7 bases and V 1 base, and 12 bases lay outside the gene matches. CDR3 length: 16 residues. In germline, CDR1 is SGHVS, CDR2 FQNEAQ. The CDR3 is CASSLGGSGRSGEQYF. CDR3 DNA: TGTGCCAGCAGCTTAGGGGGCAGCGGGAGATCGGGGGAGCAGTACTTC. Filled out from reference TRBV7-8 and TRBJ2-7, the complete variable domain reads GAGVSQSPRYKVAKRGQDVALRCDPISGHVSLFWYQQALGQGPEFLTYFQNEAQLDKSGLPSDRFFAERPEGSVSTLKIQRTQQEDSAVYLCASSLGGSGRSGEQYFGPGTRLTVT.

The chain is built from TRBV4-2 and TRBJ2-2; 7 bases map to TRBD2. Germline V lookup: CDR1 LGHNA, CDR2 YNFKEQ. The CDR3 spans 17 residues. The junction had 10 bases not matched to a gene; V was cut back by 0 bases and J by 6 bases. CDR3 bases: TGTGCCAGCAGCCAAGATAATGGGGGAGGGCCGCCCGGGGAGCTGTTTTTT. Its protein product is CASSQDNGGGPPGELFF.

The V call is TRBV12-3 or TRBV12-4, the J call TRBJ2-7, with 7 bases identical to TRBD1. There are 12 residues in the CDR3. Trimming at V came to 6 bases and at J to 7 bases, leaving 6 bases not matched to a gene. Here the CDR3 DNA reads TGTGCCAGCAGAAGAGGGGGCGGGGAGCAGTACTTC. Protein sequence: CASRRGGGEQYF.

A single count supports this clone. The V call is TRBV6-4, the J call TRBJ2-2; 7 positions match TRBD1. This CDR3 has 13 amino acids. Trimming removed 3 bases from V and 5 bases from J; junction bases left unmatched: 0. Looked up from germline, CDR1 is MRHNA and CDR2 is SNTAGT. The CDR3, as DNA: TGTGCCAGCAGTGAGACAGGGACCGGGGAGCTGTTTTTT. Residues: CASSETGTGELFF.

This chain connects TRBV19 to TRBJ2-2; 8 bases agree with TRBD1. The ends lost 5 bases at V and 5 bases at J; junction bases unmatched: 4. This CDR3 contains 14 residues. Per the germline V gene, CDR1 is LNHDA and CDR2 is SQIVND (reference sequence). The CDR3 DNA reads TGTGCCAGTAGTGTCAGGGGGCAAACCGGGGAGCTGTTTTTT. The encoded protein is CASSVRGQTGELFF.

The genes are TRBV7-8 and TRBJ2-3; the match to TRBD2 covers 10 bases. The germline V gene encodes CDR1 SGHVS and CDR2 FQNEAQ. CDR3 length: 16 amino acids. The ends lost 2 bases at V and 1 base at J; junction bases unmatched: 3. The CDR3 spells CASSLRGTSGTDTQYF. DNA for the CDR3: TGTGCCAGCAGCTTAAGAGGGACTAGCGGCACAGATACGCAGTATTTT.

This clone occurred once. The chain has TRBV30 and TRBJ2-5; D unclear. V lost 0 bases and J 3 bases, leaving 5 bases between the germline ends. This CDR3 region has 12 residues. Germline V CDR1 and CDR2: GTSNPN, SVGIG (reference sequence). CDR3 sequence: CAWSVHEETQYF. In nucleotides, the CDR3 is TGTGCCTGGAGTGTACACGAAGAGACCCAGTACTTC.

V gene TRBV6-5 combines with J gene TRBJ1-1, with 7 bases fitting TRBD1. This CDR3 contains 16 residues. Looked up from germline, CDR1 is MNHEY and CDR2 is SVGAGI. The J segment lost 0 bases and the V segment lost 4 bases, leaving 8 bases of the junction unmatched. CDR3 loop: CASSSGTVIMNTEAFF. DNA of the CDR3: TGTGCCAGCAGTTCCGGGACAGTGATAATGAACACTGAAGCTTTCTTT.

This clone was recorded only once. The CDR3 region is CASSPREGGTDTQYF. CDR3 nucleotides: TGTGCCAGCAGCCCGCGGGAGGGAGGCACAGATACGCAGTATTTT. The chain recombines TRBV21-1 with TRBJ2-3; the table's D call, TRBD2, has no DNA check behind it. TRBV21-1 is noted as a pseudogene. The CDR3 covers 15 residues.

This clone was counted only a few times. The chain links TRBV3-1 (or the pseudogene TRBV3-2) to TRBJ2-7; TRBD2 agrees at 7 bases. This CDR3 is 15 amino acids long. The junction had 5 bases not matched to a gene; V was cut back by 0 bases and J by 3 bases. Germline assignment: CDR1 LGHDT and CDR2 YNNKEL (reference sequence). This CDR3 reads CASSQDMGEGYEQYF. CDR3 coding DNA: TGTGCCAGCAGCCAAGATATGGGGGAGGGCTACGAGCAGTACTTC.